This TCR beta chain emerged from a study of neurological immune-mediated disorders. General study points: No CDR3 amino acid sequences recurred among expanded clones across subjects, suggesting private repertoires in all groups.

In this sample, this clonotype turned up many times. Its specificity is unknown. Each CDR3 protein is one row after TCRdb ran MiXCR on the 5' RACE reads. The table has about 84,000 distinct CDR3 sequences, under 13% seen once. Blood bank volunteers in Maryland, USA, served as healthy controls. J lost 3 bases, V lost 8 bases, and 6 bases had no gene match. This CDR3 spans 14 amino acids. Looked up from germline, CDR1 is SNHLY and CDR2 is FYNNEI. The receptor comes from a man aged 40-50 years in good health. The sequencing sample was made of PBMCs. The chain has TRBV2 and TRBJ2-1; 8 nucleotides align to TRBD2. Here the CDR3 DNA reads TGTGCCAGCCGAGGGGCGGGGGGCTACAATGAGCAGTTCTTC. It encodes CASRGAGGYNEQFF.